This TCR beta chain stems from a study of T cell responses to AZD1222 COVID-19 vaccine. Study results and limitations: There were mostly white British donors and more females than males, and clonal diversity was possibly underestimated. Among vaccine-associated CD4 TCRs, coverage spanned spike, with dominance at 160-218 and 743-854. Two AZD1222 administrations were followed by greater Spike-specific TCR breadth and depth. The reported proportion of spike-specific TCRs targeting unmutated variant regions was nearly half.

Repertoires were generated with immunoSEQ multiplex PCR, while TCRdb's copy carries only in-frame clones and drops some. The repertoire consists of over 150,000 clones, with 85% to 90% occurring once and the leading ten covering around a tenth. For this clone: Its antigen remains unknown. Other DNA sequences within the sample encode an identical CDR3.

V gave up 5 bases and J gave up 4 bases, with 12 bases separating them. The V gene's germline CDR1 is SGHRS and CDR2 YFSETQ. The CDR3 contains 13 residues. The chain is built from TRBV5-1 and TRBJ1-2; the D is unclear. This receptor was taken from an adult who received the AZD1222 COVID-19 vaccine. The sequencing used peripheral blood, collected 28 days after the second AZD1222 dose. CDR3 sequence reads: CASSSDGSYGYTF. The DNA of the CDR3 is TGCGCCAGCAGTTCGGACGGGAGCTATGGCTACACCTTC.